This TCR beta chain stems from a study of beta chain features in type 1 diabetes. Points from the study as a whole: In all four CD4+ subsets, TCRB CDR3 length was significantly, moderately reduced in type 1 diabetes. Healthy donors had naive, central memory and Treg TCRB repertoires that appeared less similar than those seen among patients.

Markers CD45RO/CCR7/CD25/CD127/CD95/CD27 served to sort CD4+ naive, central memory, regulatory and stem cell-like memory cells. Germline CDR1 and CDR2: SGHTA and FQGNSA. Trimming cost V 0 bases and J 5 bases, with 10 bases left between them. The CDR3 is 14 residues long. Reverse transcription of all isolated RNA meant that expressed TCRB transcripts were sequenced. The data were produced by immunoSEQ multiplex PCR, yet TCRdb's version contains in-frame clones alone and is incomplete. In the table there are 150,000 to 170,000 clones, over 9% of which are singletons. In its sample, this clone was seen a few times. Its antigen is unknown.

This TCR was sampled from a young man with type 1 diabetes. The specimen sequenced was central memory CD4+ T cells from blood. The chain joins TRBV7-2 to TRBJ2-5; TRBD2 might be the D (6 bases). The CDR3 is CASSLARGPETQYF. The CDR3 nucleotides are TGTGCCAGCAGCTTAGCGCGGGGTCCGGAGACCCAGTACTTC.